Listed below are T cell receptor beta chains from one sample, sequenced in a study of response to subunit inactivated influenza vaccine. TCRdb redid the calling of the RT-PCR reads with MiXCR, one entry per CDR3 protein. The table has around 540,000 distinct CDR3 sequences, approximately 12% seen once. Sequenced material: PBMCs from blood, taken on the day of vaccination. These receptors were obtained from a man between 50 and 59 years old who received an inactivated influenza vaccine. CDR3s leave out the opening cysteine and the closing phenylalanine or tryptophan.

v_gene,CDR3aa
TRBV7-2,ASSLRVAGAREQF
TRBV5-1,ASSLETSGRPGNIQY
TRBV12-3/TRBV12-4,ASSFWTDNYNEQF
TRBV29-1,SVGQQETQY
TRBV7-9,ATIQAGNTGELF
TRBV18,ASSRTGRNQPQH
TRBV7-8,ASSFSRDRVIDEQF
TRBV12-3/TRBV12-4,ASSTGTAVVELTDTQY
TRBV29-1,SAGDRDGVGYT
TRBV10-3,AISEGQVLVDTQY
TRBV28,ASSSPGGFAQPQH
TRBV4-2,ASSQGVSGGYEQY
TRBV10-3,AIRDVAYEQY
TRBV5-1,ASSSGTSGATDTQY
TRBV4-2,ASSQELAGTDTQY
TRBV6-1,ASQGEGRLDEQY
TRBV27,ASSSAGGPTEAF
TRBV5-4,ASSLVQDNEQF
TRBV20-1,SARDGVNYGYT
TRBV29-1,SVGTGSDYGYT
TRBV5-1,ASSGGLAGGNEQY
TRBV4-3,ASSQDGGALTNEKLF
TRBV6-2/TRBV6-3,ASSYSVGTLLYEQY
TRBV7-2,ASSFAGGTTSYEQY
TRBV20-1,SARASGRGETQY
TRBV29-1,SVVAGVNNEQF
TRBV27,ASSLRGHHSGANVLT
TRBV5-1,ASSFGGIGNQPQH
TRBV6-5,ASSWLAVPLPYNEQF
TRBV10-3,AIRSGTVNTGELF
TRBV7-9,ASRMGTEAF
TRBV20-1,SARATRANTEAF
TRBV25-1,ASRDILAGGDNEQF
TRBV4-3,ASSQDWSPKPYNEQF
TRBV12-3/TRBV12-4,ASSSPPGLVVNEQF
TRBV4-3,ASSLEGGNEQY
TRBV20-1,SARTPPGSGGTDTQY
TRBV10-3,AISESAIGELF
TRBV5-1,ASSTTSGDTEAF
TRBV19,ASSIDSYGYT
TRBV11-2,ASSLDTSPLGNTIY
TRBV20-1,SRRITPYNEQF
TRBV20-1,SARSLGYEQY
TRBV18,ASSPKTGSYEQY